The 18 T cell receptor beta chains reported below all come from one sample, sequenced in a study of control samples from healthy donors and cancer patients. TCRdb keeps only in-frame clones here, not all; method: immunoSEQ multiplex PCR. The table shows fewer than 50,000 clones, with approximately 94% occurring only once. The sequenced sample was PBMCs. These receptors originate from a man aged 25 to 40 with colorectal cancer.

The J gene is TRBJ1-4, the V gene TRBV6-5; TRBD1 is a possible D gene (5 bases). V shed 6 bases and J shed 2 bases, with 13 bases lying between them. Germline V gives CDR1 MNHEY, CDR2 SVGAGI. This CDR3 is built from 15 residues. The DNA of the CDR3 is TGTGCCAGCAGCCTGATCAGGGCCACTAATGAAAAACTGTTTTTT. As protein: CASSLIRATNEKLFF.

The chain has TRBV6-5 and TRBJ2-7, with D maybe TRBD1 (6 bases). The CDR3 loop spans 15 amino acids. Germline values: CDR1 MNHEY, CDR2 SVGAGI. V was trimmed by 6 bases and J by 4 bases, leaving 19 bases between them. CDR3 sequence (DNA): TGTGCCAGCAGACTAAACCTCGGGACAAATTACGAGCAGTACTTC. The encoded protein is CASRLNLGTNYEQYF.

The chain recombines TRBV14 with TRBJ1-6; D might be TRBD1 (6 bases). CDR3 length: 18 residues. Trimming took off 4 bases at V and 7 bases at J, with 23 bases between the two ends. Germline values: CDR1 SGHDN, CDR2 FVKESK. The CDR3 coding sequence is TGTGCCAGCAGCCCCCGGACAGATATGGGGTTTTCAAATTCACCCCTCCACTTT. It specifies CASSPRTDMGFSNSPLHF. The variable domain in full, with the rest retrieved from reference TRBV14 and TRBJ1-6, is EAGVTQFPSHSVIEKGQTVTLRCDPISGHDNLYWYRRVMGKEIKFLLHFVKESKQDESGMPNNRFLAERTGGTYSTLKVQPAELEDSGVYFCASSPRTDMGFSNSPLHFGNGTRLTVT.

This rearrangement joins TRBV18 to TRBJ2-3; D unclear. This CDR3 comprises 13 residues. Per the germline V gene, CDR1 is KGHSH and CDR2 is LQKENI. V was trimmed by 3 bases and J by 9 bases, leaving 13 bases between them. The CDR3 reads CASSPTNLRTQYF. CDR3 DNA: TGTGCCAGCTCACCGACCAATTTACGCACGCAGTATTTT.

The chain combines TRBV19 with TRBJ1-4; D is perhaps TRBD1 (5 bases). The CDR3 is made up of 15 amino acids. The V gene lost 4 bases and the J gene lost 8 bases, with 17 bases spanning the gap. CDR1 is LNHDA, CDR2 SQIVND, per germline (reference sequence). Here the CDR3 reads CASSNVGRKGEKLFF. The CDR3 DNA reads as TGTGCCAGTAGTAACGTGGGGCGAAAAGGGGAAAAACTGTTTTTT.

The chain is built from TRBV7-9 and TRBJ2-1, with 8 nucleotides matching TRBD2. Trimming took 5 bases from V and 3 from J; bases not matched to a gene: 6. The germline gives CDR1 SEHNR, CDR2 FQNEAQ (reference sequence). This CDR3 comprises 15 residues. The CDR3 bases are TGTGCCAGCAGCGCCGCGGGGGGATACTACAATGAGCAGTTCTTC. The encoded protein is CASSAAGGYYNEQFF.

The V call is TRBV5-1, the J call TRBJ1-1; D ambiguous. Trimming cost V 0 bases and J 10 bases, with 13 bases left between them. This CDR3 region has 13 residues. Germline assignment: CDR1 SGHRS and CDR2 YFSETQ. The CDR3 here is CASSLGQGMTAFF. Here the CDR3 DNA reads TGCGCCAGCAGCTTGGGACAAGGAATGACAGCTTTCTTT.

On this clone itself: At one boundary the junction diverges from the germline segment, which might be a read error. The chain joins TRBV5-1 to TRBJ1-1; perhaps TRBD1 as D (6 bases). CDR1 SGHRS and CDR2 YFSETQ come from the germline V gene. This CDR3 is built from 16 residues. CDR3 coding DNA: TGCCCCAGCAGCGCCCGGGGGGGGACACCTCTATGCGTGGCTTTCTTT. Translating gives CPSSARGGTPLCVAFF. Full variable domain (rest looked up from reference TRBV5-1 and TRBJ1-1): KAGVTQTPRYLIKTRGQQVTLSCSPISGHRSVSWYQQTPGQGLQFLFEYFSETQRNKGNFPGRFSGRQFSNSRSEMNVSTLELGDSALYLCPSSARGGTPLCVAFFGQGTRLTVV.

The genes are TRBV7-2 and TRBJ1-2; the D gene is possibly TRBD1 (5 bases). Trimming pared 4 bases from V and 1 base from J, leaving 10 bases between. This CDR3 comprises 14 residues. CDR1 SGHTA and CDR2 FQGNSA come from the germline V gene. The CDR3: CASSSTRVNYGYTF. The CDR3 DNA reads TGTGCCAGCAGCTCGACCAGGGTTAACTATGGCTACACCTTC.

The chain is built from TRBV7-9 and TRBJ2-3, with 11 bases lining up with TRBD1. Germline V gene sequence: CDR1 SEHNR, CDR2 FQNEAQ (reference sequence). This CDR3 is built from 16 residues. Trimming took 5 bases from V and 5 from J; bases not matched to a gene: 9. CDR3 in DNA: TGTGCCAGCAGCCCCATCGGACAGGGGGCTGAAGATACGCAGTATTTT. It yields the protein CASSPIGQGAEDTQYF.

The chain recombines TRBV5-1 with TRBJ2-3; the D gene is possibly TRBD1 (6 bases). This CDR3 is built from 16 residues. The V and J ends lost 3 bases and 0 bases respectively, with 14 bases between them. The germline V gene has CDR1 SGHRS and CDR2 YFSETQ. The CDR3 nucleotides are TGCGCCAGCAGCTCCGGACCCGGGACAAGCACAGATACGCAGTATTTT. Its translation is CASSSGPGTSTDTQYF.

The chain couples TRBV6-6 to TRBJ1-5, with a tentative D call TRBD1 (5 bases). CDR3 length: 12 amino acids. Trimming took 8 bases from V and 4 from J, leaving 9 bases between them. Germline lookup yields CDR1 MNHNY and CDR2 SVGAGI (reference sequence). The CDR3 nucleotides read TGTGCCAGCGCTGGGGGGAATCAGCCCCAGCATTTT. It codes for CASAGGNQPQHF.

V is TRBV30 and J is TRBJ1-1; D unclear. Germline CDR1 GTSNPN, CDR2 SVGIG (reference sequence). This CDR3 contains 17 residues. V lost 0 bases and J 4 bases, leaving 21 bases between the germline ends. The CDR3 loop reads CAWSVGRNMNWGTEAFF. CDR3 coding DNA: TGTGCCTGGAGTGTAGGCAGGAATATGAATTGGGGCACTGAAGCTTTCTTT.

This chain uses TRBV7-2 with TRBJ1-4; tentatively, D is TRBD1 (5 bases). CDR1 and CDR2 (germline): SGHTA, FQGNSA. V lost 3 bases, J lost 1 base, and 15 bases lay in between. The CDR3 is 17 amino acids. The DNA of the CDR3 is TGTGCCAGCAGCTTGGTAGTTGTGGGGCTAACTAATGAAAAACTGTTTTTT. Its translation is CASSLVVVGLTNEKLFF. Combining the CDR3 with reference TRBV7-2 and TRBJ1-4 gives the whole variable domain GAGVSQSPSNKVTEKGKDVELRCDPISGHTALYWYRQSLGQGLEFLIYFQGNSAPDKSGLPSDRFSAERTGGSVSTLTIQRTQQEDSAVYLCASSLVVVGLTNEKLFFGSGTQLSVL.

The chain has TRBV6-2 or TRBV6-3 and TRBJ1-5; 11 bases agree with TRBD1. This CDR3 is 15 amino acids long. CDR1 and CDR2 (germline): MNHEY, SVGEGT. With 5 bases clipped from V and 6 bases from J, the junction kept 6 bases outside the gene matches. The CDR3 sequence: CASSRTGGDGQPQHF. The CDR3, as DNA: TGTGCCAGCAGTCGGACAGGGGGCGATGGTCAGCCCCAGCATTTT.

This rearrangement joins TRBV6-5 to TRBJ2-2; the D call may be TRBD1 or TRBD2 (5 bases each). The V gene's germline CDR1 is MNHEY and CDR2 SVGAGI. The CDR3 sequence is 14 residues long. V was shortened by 7 bases and J by 6 bases, with 15 bases between the two germline ends. The CDR3 nucleotides are TGTGCCAGCACCCTGATGAGGGGTGCCGGGGAGCTGTTTTTT. It translates to CASTLMRGAGELFF.

The chain uses TRBV30 and TRBJ2-3, with 8 bases matching TRBD2. Germline assignment: CDR1 GTSNPN and CDR2 SVGIG (reference sequence). V lost 0 bases, J lost 0 bases, and 2 bases stayed unmatched. The CDR3 runs to 15 residues. CDR3 sequence (DNA): TGTGCCTGGAGTGTCCTAGCGGGTAGCACAGATACGCAGTATTTT. Its translation: CAWSVLAGSTDTQYF.

The gene calls are TRBV6-1 and TRBJ1-2, with D hard to call. The CDR3 loop spans 11 amino acids. CDR1 MNHNS and CDR2 SASEGT come from the germline V gene. V was pared by 2 bases and J by 8 bases, with 6 bases between. CDR3 nucleotides: TGTGCCAGCAGTGAATTTGAAGGCTACACCTTC. Protein product: CASSEFEGYTF.